This T cell receptor beta chain originates from a study of PD-1 blockade in classical Hodgkin lymphoma. The overall study: Patients had nivolumab dosed at 3 mg/kg, delivered intravenously every 2 weeks. Broader study findings: Whoever responded completely had baseline diversity much like that seen in newly diagnosed patients. Relapsed/refractory patients reportedly had the lowest baseline TCR diversity, below newly diagnosed patients, who were below healthy donors.

The CDR3 contains 18 residues. Germline trimming cut 5 bases from V and 0 bases from J; bases unmatched to any gene: 5. CDR1 SGHAT and CDR2 FQNNGV come from the germline V gene. As to this clone: Antigen specificity is unknown.

The patients all showed relapse after autologous stem cell transplantation, while their brentuximab vedotin exposure varied. The method was immunoSEQ multiplex PCR; TCRdb's version includes in-frame clones alone and lacks a portion of them. The data hold over 15,000 clones, with over 80% observed a single time. The specimen comprised peripheral blood mononuclear cells (PBMCs), sampled before the second cycle of nivolumab. The chain links TRBV11-2 to TRBJ2-4; 15 bases fit TRBD2. The clonotype comes from a human donor with classical Hodgkin lymphoma. As DNA, the CDR3 is TGTGCCAGCAGCCAATGGACTAGCGGGAGGGAAGCCAAAAACATTCAGTACTTC. The encoded protein is CASSQWTSGREAKNIQYF.